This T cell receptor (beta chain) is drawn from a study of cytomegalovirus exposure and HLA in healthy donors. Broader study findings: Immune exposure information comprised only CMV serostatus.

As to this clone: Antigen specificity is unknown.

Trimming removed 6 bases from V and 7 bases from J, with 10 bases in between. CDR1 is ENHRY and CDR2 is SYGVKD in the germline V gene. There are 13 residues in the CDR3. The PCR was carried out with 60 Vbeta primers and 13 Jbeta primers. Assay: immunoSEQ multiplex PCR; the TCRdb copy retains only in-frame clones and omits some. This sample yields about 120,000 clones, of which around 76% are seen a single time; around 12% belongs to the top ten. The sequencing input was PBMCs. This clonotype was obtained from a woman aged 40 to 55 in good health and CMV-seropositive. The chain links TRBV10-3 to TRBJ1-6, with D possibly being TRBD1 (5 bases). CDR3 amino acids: CAISREVNSPLHF. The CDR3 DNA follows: TGTGCCATCAGCAGGGAGGTCAATTCACCCCTCCACTTT.